These 17 T cell receptor beta chains were all obtained from the same sample, sequenced in a study of T cells in Graves' hyperthyroidism and ophthalmopathy. Amplified regions were TCR beta CDR3 sequences from RNA transcripts. TCR CDR3 underwent first-round RT-PCR with the HTBI primer set. A single record per CDR3 protein comes from TCRdb applying MiXCR to the multiplex PCR reads. The table has about 640,000 distinct CDR3 sequences, under 25% seen once; the top ten hold 30% to 40%. Sequenced input: blood. These receptors were collected from a man younger than 40 with Graves' ophthalmopathy.

For this clonotype: A single base separates this from a much larger clone, so it may be a read error. The J gene is TRBJ2-5, the V gene TRBV18, with 8 bases fitting TRBD1. This CDR3 has 14 amino acids. The germline CDR1 and CDR2 sequences are KGHSH and LQKENI. The CDR3, as DNA: TGTGCCAGCTCACGGACGACAGGGGACGAGATCCAGTACTTC. It codes for CASSRTTGDEIQYF.

This clonotype was picked up many times. The V and J genes are TRBV11-2 and TRBJ2-1; D is unresolved. V was shortened by 7 bases and J by 1 base, with 5 bases between the two germline ends. The CDR3 has 12 amino acids. Germline V gives CDR1 SGHAT, CDR2 FQNNGV. This CDR3 reads CASMISYNEQFF. The CDR3 coding sequence is TGTGCCAGCATGATTTCCTACAATGAGCAGTTCTTC.

V and J are TRBV27 and TRBJ2-7, with 9 bases matching TRBD2. The CDR3 has 15 residues. V lost 2 bases to trimming and J lost 2 bases; unmatched junction nucleotides: 4. CDR1 and CDR2 from the germline V gene are MNHEY and SMNVEV (reference sequence). The CDR3 protein is CASSLGVAGAYEQYF. In nucleotides, the CDR3 is TGTGCCAGCAGTTTAGGAGTAGCGGGAGCCTACGAGCAGTACTTC.

There are many counts of this clonotype. V is TRBV28 and J is TRBJ2-2; 9 bases agree with TRBD1. The germline gives CDR1 MDHEN, CDR2 SYDVKM. The junction had 9 bases not matched to a gene; V was cut back by 6 bases and J by 16 bases. The CDR3 has 12 amino acids. CDR3 in amino acids: CASRRGQGTEFF. CDR3 sequence (DNA): TGTGCCAGCAGGCGAGGACAGGGGACTGAGTTTTTT.

In DNA form, the CDR3 reads TGCGCCAGCAGCTTGGGGGGACACTATGAGCAGTTCTTC. This translates into CASSLGGHYEQFF. The chain employs TRBV5-1 and TRBJ2-1, with D maybe TRBD1 (6 bases). V shed 0 bases and J shed 8 bases, with 9 bases lying between them. The CDR3 runs 13 residues. The germline V gene has CDR1 SGHRS and CDR2 YFSETQ.

The table lists this clonotype with many counts. This chain uses TRBV11-2 with TRBJ2-5; 8 bases agree with TRBD2. The CDR3 runs 15 residues. Germline loops: CDR1 SGHAT, CDR2 FQNNGV. The J segment lost 1 base and the V segment lost 7 bases, leaving 8 bases of the junction unmatched. In nucleotides, the CDR3 is TGTGCCAGCACCCTCCGGGGGGGTGGCCAAGAGACCCAGTACTTC. This sequence encodes CASTLRGGGQETQYF.

The chain links TRBV3-1 to TRBJ2-1; 10 bases line up with TRBD1. V trimming: 4 bases; J trimming: 6 bases; junction bases outside the gene matches: 9. The germline CDR1 and CDR2 sequences are LGHDT and YNNKEL (reference sequence). CDR3 length: 16 amino acids. The CDR3, as DNA: TGTGCCAGCAGCCGACCCGGGACAGGGGCTCCCAATGAGCAGTTCTTC. Translating gives CASSRPGTGAPNEQFF.

This clonotype was observed a few times. The chain is built from TRBV7-8 and TRBJ1-2; D is ambiguous. Germline loops: CDR1 SGHVS, CDR2 FQNEAQ. Trimming shortened V by 5 bases and J by 2 bases, and 12 bases separated the two germline ends. This CDR3 is 14 amino acids long. CDR3 amino acids: CASSPSLSNYGYTF. The CDR3, as DNA: TGTGCCAGCAGCCCCTCACTAAGCAACTATGGCTACACCTTC.

This clonotype was observed many times. The V gene is TRBV7-9, the J gene TRBJ1-1; 9 bases agree with TRBD1. CDR3 length equals 15 residues. J was trimmed by 1 base and V by 5 bases; bases with no gene match: 5. Germline CDR1 SEHNR, CDR2 FQNEAQ (reference sequence). CDR3 in DNA: TGTGCCAGCAGCCCACGACAGGGGGGGAACACTGAAGCTTTCTTT. Translation: CASSPRQGGNTEAFF.

The V gene is TRBV28, the J gene TRBJ2-7, with 8 positions matching TRBD2. The CDR3 is made up of 13 amino acids. The J segment lost 5 bases and the V segment lost 9 bases, leaving 9 bases of the junction unmatched. Germline V gene lookup returns CDR1 MDHEN and CDR2 SYDVKM. In DNA form, the CDR3 reads TGTGCCAGTAAAGCGGGAGCTCGCAACGAGCAGTACTTC. Protein product: CASKAGARNEQYF.

The chain combines TRBV20-1 with TRBJ2-1, with 7 bases matching TRBD2. Germline V gene sequence: CDR1 DFQATT, CDR2 SNEGSKA (reference sequence). The CDR3 runs to 15 residues. V dropped 0 bases and J dropped 8; count of bases not matched to a gene: 10. DNA of the CDR3: TGCAGTGCTAGAGATCGCGAGCGGGATCTCGATGAGCAGTTCTTC. This codes for CSARDRERDLDEQFF.

Only a few counts were recorded for this clonotype. V is TRBV6-2 or TRBV6-3 and J is TRBJ2-3; D tentatively fits TRBD1 or TRBD2 (5 bases each). This CDR3 contains 15 residues. Germline assignment: CDR1 MNHEY and CDR2 SVGEGT. The V end was cut by 2 bases, the J end by 5 bases, with 14 bases between. The CDR3 sequence: CASSYRTGRGDTQYF. The CDR3 bases are TGTGCCAGCAGTTACAGGACGGGACGGGGAGATACGCAGTATTTT.

V gene TRBV20-1 combines with J gene TRBJ2-3, with 10 bases matching TRBD2. Germline lookup yields CDR1 DFQATT and CDR2 SNEGSKA (reference sequence). This CDR3 has 12 amino acids. Here the CDR3 reads CRAGGGTDTQYF. The CDR3 DNA reads as TGCAGAGCGGGAGGGGGCACAGATACGCAGTATTTT.

This clonotype was seen more than once but under ten times. The V and J genes are TRBV18 and TRBJ1-5, with D tentatively TRBD1 (6 bases). Germline V CDR1 and CDR2: KGHSH, LQKENI. Trimming left V 6 bases short and J 9 bases short, with 18 bases between. This CDR3 contains 14 residues. The CDR3 coding sequence is TGTGCCAGCTCCTTTGACAGGTCCCCGGGGCCCCAGCATTTT. Its translation: CASSFDRSPGPQHF.

This clonotype was seen ten or more times. This chain uses TRBV12-3 or TRBV12-4 with TRBJ2-3, with D unresolved. V lost 3 bases, J lost 2 bases, and 9 bases lay in between. This CDR3 region has 14 residues. The CDR3 loop reads CASSFSRHTDTQYF. The CDR3 nucleotides read TGTGCCAGCAGTTTTTCCCGGCACACAGATACGCAGTATTTT.

This clonotype has ten or more counts. The rearrangement uses TRBV30 and TRBJ1-1; D is perhaps TRBD1 (5 bases). Trimming shortened V by 3 bases and J by 5 bases, and 13 bases separated the two germline ends. Looked up from germline, CDR1 is GTSNPN and CDR2 is SVGIG (reference sequence). This CDR3 region has 13 residues. The CDR3 nucleotides read TGTGCCTGGAGGGGCGGTTGGGGGACTGAAGCTTTCTTT. Residues: CAWRGGWGTEAFF.

This clonotype appeared a few times. The gene calls are TRBV10-3 and TRBJ1-5, with 8 bases identical to TRBD1. The germline V gene encodes CDR1 ENHRY and CDR2 SYGVKD. This CDR3 has 17 residues. V was clipped by 4 bases and J by 6 bases; unmatched bases: 14. The DNA of the CDR3 is TGTGCCATCAGTGCCGACCACGGACAGGGAAGGGGTCAGCCCCAGCATTTT. Translating it yields CAISADHGQGRGQPQHF.